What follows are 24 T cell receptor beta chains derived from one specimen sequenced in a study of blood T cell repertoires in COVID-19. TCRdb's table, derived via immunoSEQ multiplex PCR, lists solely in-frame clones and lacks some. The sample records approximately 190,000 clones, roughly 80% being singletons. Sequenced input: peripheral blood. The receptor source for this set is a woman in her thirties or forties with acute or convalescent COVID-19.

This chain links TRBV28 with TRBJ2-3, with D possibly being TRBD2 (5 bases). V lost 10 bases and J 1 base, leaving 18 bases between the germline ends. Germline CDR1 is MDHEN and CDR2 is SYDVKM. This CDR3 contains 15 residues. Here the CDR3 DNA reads TGTGCCACCACGAATCTTGCGGGCCGCACAGATACGCAGTATTTT. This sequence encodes CATTNLAGRTDTQYF. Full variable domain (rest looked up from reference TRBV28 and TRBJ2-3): DVKVTQSSRYLVKRTGEKVFLECVQDMDHENMFWYRQDPGLGLRLIYFSYDVKMKEKGDIPEGYSVSREKKERFSLILESASTNQTSMYLCATTNLAGRTDTQYFGPGTRLTVL.

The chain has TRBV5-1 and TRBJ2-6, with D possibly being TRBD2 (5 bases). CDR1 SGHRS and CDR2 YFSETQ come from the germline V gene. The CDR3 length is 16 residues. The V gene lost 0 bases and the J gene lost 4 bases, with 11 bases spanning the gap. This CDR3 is CASSLALGAGANVLTF. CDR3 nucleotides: TGCGCCAGCAGCTTGGCCCTGGGAGCCGGGGCCAACGTCCTGACTTTC.

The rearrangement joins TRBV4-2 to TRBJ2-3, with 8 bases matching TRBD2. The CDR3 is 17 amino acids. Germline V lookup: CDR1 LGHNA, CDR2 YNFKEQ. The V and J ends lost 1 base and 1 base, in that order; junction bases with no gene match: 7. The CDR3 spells CASSQGYRGGGTDTQYF. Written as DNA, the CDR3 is TGTGCCAGCAGCCAAGGTTACCGGGGGGGAGGCACAGATACGCAGTATTTT.

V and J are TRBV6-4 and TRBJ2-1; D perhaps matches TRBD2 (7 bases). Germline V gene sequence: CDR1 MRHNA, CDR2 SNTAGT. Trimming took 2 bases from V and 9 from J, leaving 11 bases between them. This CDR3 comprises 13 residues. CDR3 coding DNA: TGTGCCAGCAGTGACGGGGGGGCCGGTGAGCAGTTCTTC. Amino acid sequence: CASSDGGAGEQFF.

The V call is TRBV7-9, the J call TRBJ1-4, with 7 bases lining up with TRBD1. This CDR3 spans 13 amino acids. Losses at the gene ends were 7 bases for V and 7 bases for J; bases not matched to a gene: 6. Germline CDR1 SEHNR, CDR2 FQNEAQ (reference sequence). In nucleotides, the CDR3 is TGTGCCAGCAAAGGGGGCTTGGGTGAAAAACTGTTTTTT. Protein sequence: CASKGGLGEKLFF.

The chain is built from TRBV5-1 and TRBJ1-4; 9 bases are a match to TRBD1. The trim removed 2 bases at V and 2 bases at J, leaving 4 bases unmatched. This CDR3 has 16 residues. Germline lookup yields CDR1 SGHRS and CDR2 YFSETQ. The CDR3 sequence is CASSFLGQGTNEKLFF. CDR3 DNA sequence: TGCGCCAGCAGCTTTCTCGGACAGGGGACTAATGAAAAACTGTTTTTT.

CDR3 in DNA: TGTGCCAGCAGCTCGACAGGTGAAGCTTTCTTT. Translation gives CASSSTGEAFF. The chain employs TRBV7-9 and TRBJ1-1; maybe TRBD1 (6 bases). Germline V lookup: CDR1 SEHNR, CDR2 FQNEAQ (reference sequence). Trimming removed 4 bases at V and 7 bases at J, with 7 bases between. The CDR3 has 11 amino acids.

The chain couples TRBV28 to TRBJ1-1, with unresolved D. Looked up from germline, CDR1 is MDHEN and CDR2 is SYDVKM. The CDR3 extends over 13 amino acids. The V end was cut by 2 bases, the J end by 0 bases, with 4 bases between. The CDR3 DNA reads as TGTGCCAGCAGTTTAGTAATGAACACTGAAGCTTTCTTT. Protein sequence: CASSLVMNTEAFF. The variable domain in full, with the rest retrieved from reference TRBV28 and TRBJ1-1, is DVKVTQSSRYLVKRTGEKVFLECVQDMDHENMFWYRQDPGLGLRLIYFSYDVKMKEKGDIPEGYSVSREKKERFSLILESASTNQTSMYLCASSLVMNTEAFFGQGTRLTVV.

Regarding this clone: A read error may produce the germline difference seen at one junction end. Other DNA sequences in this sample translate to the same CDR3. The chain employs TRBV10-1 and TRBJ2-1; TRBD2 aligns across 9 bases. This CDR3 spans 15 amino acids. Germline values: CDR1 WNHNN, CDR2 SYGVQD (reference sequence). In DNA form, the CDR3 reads TGCGCCAGCAGCGAGTCATTAGCGGGAGTGAATGAGCAGTTCTTC. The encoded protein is CASSESLAGVNEQFF.

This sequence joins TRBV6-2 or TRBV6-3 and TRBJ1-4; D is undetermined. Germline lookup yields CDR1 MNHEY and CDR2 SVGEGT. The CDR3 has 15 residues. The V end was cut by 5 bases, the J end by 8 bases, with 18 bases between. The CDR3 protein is CASSDRSARGEKLFF. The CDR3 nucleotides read TGTGCCAGCAGTGACCGCAGTGCGCGGGGAGAAAAACTGTTTTTT.

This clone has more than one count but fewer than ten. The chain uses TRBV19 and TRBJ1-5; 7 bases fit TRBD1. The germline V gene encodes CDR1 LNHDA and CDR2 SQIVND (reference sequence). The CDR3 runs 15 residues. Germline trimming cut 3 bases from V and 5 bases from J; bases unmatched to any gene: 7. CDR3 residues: CASSILGQWDQPQHF. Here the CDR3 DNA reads TGTGCCAGTAGTATTTTGGGACAGTGGGATCAGCCCCAGCATTTT.

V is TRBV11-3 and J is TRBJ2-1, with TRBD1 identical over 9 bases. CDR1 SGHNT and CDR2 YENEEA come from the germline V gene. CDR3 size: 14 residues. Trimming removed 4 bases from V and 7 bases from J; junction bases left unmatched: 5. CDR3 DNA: TGTGCCAGCAGCTCGGACAGGGGTTGGAATGAGCAGTTCTTC. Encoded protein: CASSSDRGWNEQFF.

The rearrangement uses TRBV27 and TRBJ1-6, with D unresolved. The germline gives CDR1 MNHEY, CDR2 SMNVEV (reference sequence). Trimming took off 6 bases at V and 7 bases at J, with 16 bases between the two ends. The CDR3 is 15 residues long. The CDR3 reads CASRPYNARNSPLHF. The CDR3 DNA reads TGTGCCAGCAGGCCATACAACGCGCGGAATTCACCCCTCCACTTT.

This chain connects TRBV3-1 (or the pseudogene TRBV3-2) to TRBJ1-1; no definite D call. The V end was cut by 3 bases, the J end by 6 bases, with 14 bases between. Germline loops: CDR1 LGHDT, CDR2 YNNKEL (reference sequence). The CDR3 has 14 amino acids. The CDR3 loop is CASSQGGGLPEAFF. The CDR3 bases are TGTGCCAGCAGCCAGGGAGGTGGGCTCCCTGAAGCTTTCTTT.

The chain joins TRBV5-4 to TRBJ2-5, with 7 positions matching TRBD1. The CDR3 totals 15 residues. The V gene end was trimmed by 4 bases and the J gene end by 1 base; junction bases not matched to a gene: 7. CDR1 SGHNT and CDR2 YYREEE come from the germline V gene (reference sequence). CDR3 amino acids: CASSPSGQFQETQYF. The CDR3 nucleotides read TGTGCCAGCAGCCCCTCGGGACAGTTCCAAGAGACCCAGTACTTC. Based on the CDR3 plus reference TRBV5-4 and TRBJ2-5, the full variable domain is ETGVTQSPTHLIKTRGQQVTLRCSSQSGHNTVSWYQQALGQGPQFIFQYYREEENGRGNFPPRFSGLQFPNYSSELNVNALELDDSALYLCASSPSGQFQETQYFGPGTRLLVL.

The CDR3 loop is CASSQEWGREGSPLHF. CDR3 DNA sequence: TGTGCCAGCAGCCAAGAATGGGGCAGGGAGGGATCACCCCTCCACTTT. The chain joins TRBV14 to TRBJ1-6; possible D gene TRBD1, 5 bases. CDR1 is SGHDN and CDR2 is FVKESK in the germline V gene. The CDR3 covers 16 residues. Trimming stripped 0 bases from V and 10 bases from J, with 16 bases between.

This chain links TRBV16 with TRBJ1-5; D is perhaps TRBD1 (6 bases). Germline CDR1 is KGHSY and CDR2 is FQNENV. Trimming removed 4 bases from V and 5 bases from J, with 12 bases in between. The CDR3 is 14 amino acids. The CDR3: CASSPRDTYQPQHF. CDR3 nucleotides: TGTGCCAGCAGCCCGAGGGACACCTATCAGCCCCAGCATTTT.

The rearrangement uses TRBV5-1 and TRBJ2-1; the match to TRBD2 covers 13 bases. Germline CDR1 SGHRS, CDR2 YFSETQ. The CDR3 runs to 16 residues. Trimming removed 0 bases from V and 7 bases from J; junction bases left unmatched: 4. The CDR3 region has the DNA TGCGCCAGCAGCTTGGACCGGACTAGCGGGGGAAATGAGCAGTTCTTC. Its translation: CASSLDRTSGGNEQFF.

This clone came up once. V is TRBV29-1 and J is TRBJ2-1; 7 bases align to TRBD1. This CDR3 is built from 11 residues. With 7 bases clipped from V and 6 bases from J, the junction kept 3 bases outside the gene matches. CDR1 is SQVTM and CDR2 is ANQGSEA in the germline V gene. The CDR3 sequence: CSGYRGNEQFF. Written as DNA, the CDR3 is TGCAGCGGGTACAGGGGCAATGAGCAGTTCTTC.

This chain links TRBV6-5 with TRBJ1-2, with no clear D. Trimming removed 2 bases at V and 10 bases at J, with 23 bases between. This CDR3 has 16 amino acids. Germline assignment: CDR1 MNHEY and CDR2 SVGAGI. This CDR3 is CASSYLMAASSFSYTF. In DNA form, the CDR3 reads TGTGCCAGCAGTTACCTCATGGCAGCGAGTAGCTTCTCCTACACCTTC.

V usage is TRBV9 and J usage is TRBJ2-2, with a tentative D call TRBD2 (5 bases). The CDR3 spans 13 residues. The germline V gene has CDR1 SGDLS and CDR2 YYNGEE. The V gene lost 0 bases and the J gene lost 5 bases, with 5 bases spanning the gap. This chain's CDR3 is CASSVAGTGELFF. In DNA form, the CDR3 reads TGTGCCAGCAGCGTAGCGGGGACCGGGGAGCTGTTTTTT.

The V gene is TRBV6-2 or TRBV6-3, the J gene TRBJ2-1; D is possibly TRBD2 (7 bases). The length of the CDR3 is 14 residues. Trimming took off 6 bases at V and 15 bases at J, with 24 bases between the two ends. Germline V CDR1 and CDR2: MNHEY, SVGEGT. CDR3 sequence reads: CASSLGGHNFKTFF. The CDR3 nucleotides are TGTGCCAGCAGCCTCGGGGGGCACAATTTTAAAACGTTCTTC.

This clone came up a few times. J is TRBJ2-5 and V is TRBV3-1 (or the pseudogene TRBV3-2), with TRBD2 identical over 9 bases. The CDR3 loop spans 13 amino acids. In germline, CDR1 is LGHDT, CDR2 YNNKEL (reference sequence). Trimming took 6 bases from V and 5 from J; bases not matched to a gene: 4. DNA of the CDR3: TGTGCCAGCAGGGATGCGGGAGGGGAGACCCAGTACTTC. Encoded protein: CASRDAGGETQYF.

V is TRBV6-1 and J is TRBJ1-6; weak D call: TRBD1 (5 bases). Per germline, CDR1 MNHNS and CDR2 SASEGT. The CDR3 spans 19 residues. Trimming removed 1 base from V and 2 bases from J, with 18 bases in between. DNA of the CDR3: TGTGCCAGCAGTGAAGAAGGAAGGGGCCTGCCCGCCTATAATTCACCCCTCCACTTT. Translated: CASSEEGRGLPAYNSPLHF.